Each of the 10 T cell receptor beta chains below was sequenced from the same sample in a study of blood T cell repertoires in COVID-19. Produced via immunoSEQ multiplex PCR; TCRdb's table is partial and in-frame only. Found here are about 70,000 clones, roughly 86% of them singletons; the top ten hold 10% to 15%. Sequenced sample: peripheral blood. All receptors derive from a human donor in a cohort sampled during active COVID-19.

This chain uses TRBV18 with TRBJ1-1, with a tentative D call TRBD1 (6 bases). The germline V gene encodes CDR1 KGHSH and CDR2 LQKENI. This CDR3 is built from 15 residues. Trimming removed 3 bases from V and 4 bases from J, with 15 bases in between. The CDR3 sequence is CASSPSTGQTTEAFF. CDR3 DNA sequence: TGTGCCAGCTCACCCTCTACCGGACAGACCACTGAAGCTTTCTTT.

Written as DNA, the CDR3 is TGTGCCAGCAGCCTACAGGGCTATAATTCACCCCTCCACTTT. It translates to CASSLQGYNSPLHF. The chain is built from TRBV9 and TRBJ1-6, with a possible D match to TRBD1 (6 bases). Trimming removed 4 bases from V and 3 bases from J, with 8 bases in between. CDR1 and CDR2 from the germline V gene are SGDLS and YYNGEE. This CDR3 is 14 amino acids long.

The V gene is TRBV2, the J gene TRBJ2-7; 10 nucleotides line up with TRBD1. The germline V gene encodes CDR1 SNHLY and CDR2 FYNNEI. The CDR3 covers 16 residues. V was clipped by 4 bases and J by 1 base; unmatched bases: 7. In nucleotides, the CDR3 is TGTGCCAGCAGTGGACCTAGGACAGGGGGTTCCTACGAGCAGTACTTC. As protein: CASSGPRTGGSYEQYF.

The chain is built from TRBV28 and TRBJ2-5, with no clear D. The V end lost 6 bases, the J end lost 2 bases, and 13 bases lay between the germline ends. The CDR3 sequence is 14 residues long. Germline V CDR1 and CDR2: MDHEN, SYDVKM. DNA of the CDR3: TGTGCCAGCAGCGCACCGGGTCCTCAAGAGACCCAGTACTTC. Protein product: CASSAPGPQETQYF. Together with reference TRBV28 and TRBJ2-5, the CDR3 gives the full variable domain: DVKVTQSSRYLVKRTGEKVFLECVQDMDHENMFWYRQDPGLGLRLIYFSYDVKMKEKGDIPEGYSVSREKKERFSLILESASTNQTSMYLCASSAPGPQETQYFGPGTRLLVL.

V usage is TRBV27 and J usage is TRBJ2-1; weak D call: TRBD1 (8 bases). The V end was cut by 5 bases, the J end by 7 bases, with 15 bases between. CDR1 is MNHEY, CDR2 SMNVEV, per germline (reference sequence). The CDR3 is 14 amino acids. This chain's CDR3 is CASSPSQGGNEQFF. CDR3 sequence (DNA): TGTGCCAGCAGTCCGTCACAGGGGGGGAATGAGCAGTTCTTC.

The genes are TRBV4-3 and TRBJ2-5; 7 bases match TRBD2. This CDR3 has 15 residues. Germline loops: CDR1 LGHNA, CDR2 YSLEER. Germline trimming cut 4 bases from V and 0 bases from J; bases unmatched to any gene: 5. CDR3 region: CASSPVRGNQETQYF. For the CDR3, the DNA is TGCGCCAGCAGCCCTGTGCGGGGGAACCAAGAGACCCAGTACTTC.

This sequence joins TRBV24-1 and TRBJ2-3; 9 nucleotides line up with TRBD2. CDR1 and CDR2 from the germline V gene are KGHDR and SFDVKD. The CDR3 extends over 17 amino acids. V was pared by 0 bases and J by 4 bases, with 7 bases of the junction left unmatched. For the CDR3, the DNA is TGTGCCACCAGTGATTTGAACTCGGCGGGGGGGCCAGATACGCAGTATTTT. Translated: CATSDLNSAGGPDTQYF.

The CDR3 DNA follows: TGTGCCAGCAGTGAAGCTGCAGGGAGGCCCGGCTACACCTTC. This codes for CASSEAAGRPGYTF. The chain links TRBV6-1 to TRBJ1-2, with D possibly being TRBD1 (5 bases). From germline, CDR1 is MNHNS and CDR2 SASEGT. The CDR3 covers 14 residues. V was shortened by 0 bases and J by 8 bases, with 13 bases between the two germline ends.

This chain connects TRBV28 to TRBJ2-4, with 7 positions matching TRBD2. The germline V gene has CDR1 MDHEN and CDR2 SYDVKM. V lost 5 bases, J lost 5 bases, and 6 bases stayed unmatched. The CDR3 is 14 residues long. CDR3: CASSPHSGENIQYF. The CDR3 nucleotides are TGTGCCAGCAGTCCACACAGCGGGGAAAACATTCAGTACTTC.

The gene calls are TRBV7-8 and TRBJ2-1; 9 bases are a match to TRBD2. Germline lookup yields CDR1 SGHVS and CDR2 FQNEAQ. The CDR3 sequence is 17 residues long. V shed 1 base, J shed 0 bases, and the junction held 4 bases outside the gene matches. For the CDR3, the DNA is TGTGCCAGCAGCTTAGGGAGACTAGCGGCCTCCTACAATGAGCAGTTCTTC. As protein: CASSLGRLAASYNEQFF. The full variable domain, in which reference TRBV7-8 and TRBJ2-1 provide the parts outside the CDR3, is GAGVSQSPRYKVAKRGQDVALRCDPISGHVSLFWYQQALGQGPEFLTYFQNEAQLDKSGLPSDRFFAERPEGSVSTLKIQRTQQEDSAVYLCASSLGRLAASYNEQFFGPGTRLTVL.